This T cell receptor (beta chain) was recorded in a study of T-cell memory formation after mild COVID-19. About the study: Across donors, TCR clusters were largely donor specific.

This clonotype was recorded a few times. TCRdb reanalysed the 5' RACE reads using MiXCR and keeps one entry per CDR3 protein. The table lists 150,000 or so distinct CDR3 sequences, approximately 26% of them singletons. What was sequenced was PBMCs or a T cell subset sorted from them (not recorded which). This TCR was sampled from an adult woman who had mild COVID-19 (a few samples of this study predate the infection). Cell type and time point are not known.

The CDR3 nucleotides read TGTGCCAGCAGCCCGAGGGGAGGGCCCTCCTACAATGAGCAGTTCTTC. Protein: CASSPRGGPSYNEQFF. The chain uses TRBV12-3 or TRBV12-4 and TRBJ2-1, with 7 bases identical to TRBD2. The CDR3 consists of 16 residues. The J segment lost 0 bases and the V segment lost 6 bases, leaving 8 bases of the junction unmatched.